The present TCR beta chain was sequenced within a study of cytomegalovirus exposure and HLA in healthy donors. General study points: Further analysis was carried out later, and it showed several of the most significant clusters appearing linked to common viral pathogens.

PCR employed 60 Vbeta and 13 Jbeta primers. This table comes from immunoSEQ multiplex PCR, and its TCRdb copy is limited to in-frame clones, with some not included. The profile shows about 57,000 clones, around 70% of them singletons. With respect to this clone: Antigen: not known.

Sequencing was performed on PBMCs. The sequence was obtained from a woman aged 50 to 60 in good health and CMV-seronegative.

CDR3 sequence reads: CAYPGRYEQFF. Here the CDR3 DNA reads TGTGCCTACCCCGGGAGGTATGAGCAGTTCTTC. The V gene is TRBV30, the J gene TRBJ2-1, with 7 nucleotides matching TRBD2. Losses at the gene ends were 7 bases for V and 8 bases for J; bases not matched to a gene: 5. The CDR3 has 11 amino acids. CDR1 and CDR2 from the germline V gene are GTSNPN and SVGIG (reference sequence).